This TCR beta chain stems from a study of early T cells in non-severe SARS-CoV-2 infection. Molecules of cDNA were individually given unique molecular identifiers that were attached to them. TCRdb reprocessed the 5' RACE reads with MiXCR, giving one entry per CDR3 protein. The sample consists of about 39,000 distinct CDR3 sequences, less than 7% of them appearing once. This clonotype was observed a few times. With 3 bases removed from V and 5 bases from J, the gap between germline ends came to 16 bases. This CDR3 contains 15 residues. This specimen was whole blood, taken at baseline. The V gene is TRBV12-3 or TRBV12-4, the J gene TRBJ2-5, with D possibly being TRBD2 (7 bases). The TCR was taken from an adult who was a healthcare worker with PCR-confirmed SARS-CoV-2 infection or an uninfected control (not recorded which). CDR3 amino acids: CASSFGGGGGETQYF. The CDR3 DNA is TGTGCCAGCAGTTTTGGCGGGGGCGGAGGGGAGACCCAGTACTTC.